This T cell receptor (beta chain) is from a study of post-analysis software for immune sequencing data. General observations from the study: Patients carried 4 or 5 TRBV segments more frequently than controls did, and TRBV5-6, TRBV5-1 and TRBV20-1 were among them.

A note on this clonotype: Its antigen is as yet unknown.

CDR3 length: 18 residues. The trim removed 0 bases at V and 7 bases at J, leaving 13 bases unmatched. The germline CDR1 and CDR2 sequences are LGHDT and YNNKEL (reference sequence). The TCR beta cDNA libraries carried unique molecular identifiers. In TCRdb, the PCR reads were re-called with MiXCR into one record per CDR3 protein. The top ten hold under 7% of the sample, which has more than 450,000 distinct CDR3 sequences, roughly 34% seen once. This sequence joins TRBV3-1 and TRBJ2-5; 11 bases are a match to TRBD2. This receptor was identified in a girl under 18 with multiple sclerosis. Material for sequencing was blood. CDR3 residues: CASSQDWGSGGAARTQYF. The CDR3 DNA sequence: TGTGCCAGCAGCCAAGATTGGGGTAGCGGGGGGGCCGCTCGGACCCAGTACTTC.